This TCR beta chain comes out of a study of OX40 agonist ivuxolimab in advanced cancers. In the study overall: Partial responses were recorded for three patients, including one with hepatocellular carcinoma and two with cutaneous melanoma. Broader study findings: Low clonal expansion, among the lowest seen, marked partial responders at 0.1-3.0 mg/kg.

This CDR3 spans 17 amino acids. The V gene's germline CDR1 is SGHNT and CDR2 YENEEA. V was shortened by 1 base and J by 1 base, with 14 bases between the two germline ends. Of note for this clone: Its matching antigen is unknown.

Profiling relied on immunoSEQ multiplex PCR, and the TCRdb table lists in-frame clones only, not all of them. The table lists tens of thousands of clones, around 80% of them singletons. Source: CD4+ or CD8+ T cells sorted from blood, taken in a trial of the OX40 agonist ivuxolimab. The J gene is TRBJ2-1, the V gene TRBV11-3, with D hard to call. The sequence was collected from an adult with an advanced solid tumor such as melanoma, head and neck, liver or kidney cancer. Here the CDR3 reads CASSLVIPGDSYNEQFF. The DNA for the CDR3 is TGTGCCAGCAGCTTAGTCATCCCAGGAGATTCCTACAATGAGCAGTTCTTC.